The clone carrying this T cell receptor beta chain showed up many times. Specified time point: technical triplicate 1. Each TCR transcript was tagged with a 10-nucleotide random UMI during 5'RACE. TCRdb reanalysed the 5' RACE reads using MiXCR and keeps one entry per CDR3 protein. The sample includes about 38,000 distinct CDR3 sequences, 11% of them seen just once. These data originate in a study of neurological immune-mediated disorders. Trimming cost V 5 bases and J 4 bases, with 21 bases left between them. The CDR3 is 18 residues long. V usage is TRBV12-3 or TRBV12-4 and J usage is TRBJ2-6; unclear D gene. Sequencing was carried out using PBMCs. This sequence was found in a man aged 55 to 70 with HTLV-1-associated myelopathy (HAM/TSP). The CDR3: CASSLTSLGLAGANVLTF. Written as DNA, the CDR3 is TGTGCCAGCAGTCTGACGTCCCTCGGGTTGGCCGGGGCCAACGTCCTGACTTTC.